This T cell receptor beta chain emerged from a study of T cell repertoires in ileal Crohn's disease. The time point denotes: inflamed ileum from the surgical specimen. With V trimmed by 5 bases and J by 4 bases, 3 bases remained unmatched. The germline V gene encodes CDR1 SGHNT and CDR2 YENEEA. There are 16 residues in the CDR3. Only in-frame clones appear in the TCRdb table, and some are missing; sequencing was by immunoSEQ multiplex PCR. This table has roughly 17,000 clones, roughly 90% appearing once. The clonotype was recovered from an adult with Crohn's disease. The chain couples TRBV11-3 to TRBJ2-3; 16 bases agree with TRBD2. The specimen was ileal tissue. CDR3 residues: CASSAGLAGGPDTQYF. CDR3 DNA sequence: TGTGCCAGCAGCGCGGGACTAGCGGGGGGGCCAGATACGCAGTATTTT.